This T cell receptor beta chain was documented in a study of blood T cell repertoires in COVID-19. Repertoires were generated with immunoSEQ multiplex PCR, while TCRdb's copy carries only in-frame clones and drops some. The table has about 200,000 clones, around 84% seen once. CDR3 length: 15 residues. The V and J ends lost 0 bases and 2 bases respectively, with 10 bases between them. Per the germline V gene, CDR1 is SGHTA and CDR2 is FQGTGA. The chain couples TRBV7-3 to TRBJ2-5; possible D gene TRBD2, 6 bases. Sequencing was performed on peripheral blood. The receptor was isolated from an older man with acute or convalescent COVID-19. The CDR3 region is CASSLTGTGQETQYF. Here the CDR3 DNA reads TGTGCCAGCAGCTTAACAGGGACTGGTCAAGAGACCCAGTACTTC.